The source of this T cell receptor beta chain is a study of blood T cell repertoires in COVID-19. This CDR3 has 16 amino acids. Losses at the gene ends were 4 bases for V and 6 bases for J; bases not matched to a gene: 11. Germline V gene data show CDR1 as SGHTA and CDR2 as FQGNSA. The method was immunoSEQ multiplex PCR; TCRdb's version includes in-frame clones alone and lacks a portion of them. The profile shows about 190,000 clones, roughly three quarters of them singletons. Sequences were obtained from PBMCs or T cells enriched from blood (not recorded which). The TCR comes from a woman between 45 and 60 years old with acute COVID-19. This chain uses TRBV7-2 with TRBJ2-3, with 9 bases aligning to TRBD2. Here the CDR3 reads CASSSQGRGGRDTQYF. The CDR3 region has the DNA TGTGCCAGCAGCTCCCAAGGGCGGGGGGGGCGCGATACGCAGTATTTT.